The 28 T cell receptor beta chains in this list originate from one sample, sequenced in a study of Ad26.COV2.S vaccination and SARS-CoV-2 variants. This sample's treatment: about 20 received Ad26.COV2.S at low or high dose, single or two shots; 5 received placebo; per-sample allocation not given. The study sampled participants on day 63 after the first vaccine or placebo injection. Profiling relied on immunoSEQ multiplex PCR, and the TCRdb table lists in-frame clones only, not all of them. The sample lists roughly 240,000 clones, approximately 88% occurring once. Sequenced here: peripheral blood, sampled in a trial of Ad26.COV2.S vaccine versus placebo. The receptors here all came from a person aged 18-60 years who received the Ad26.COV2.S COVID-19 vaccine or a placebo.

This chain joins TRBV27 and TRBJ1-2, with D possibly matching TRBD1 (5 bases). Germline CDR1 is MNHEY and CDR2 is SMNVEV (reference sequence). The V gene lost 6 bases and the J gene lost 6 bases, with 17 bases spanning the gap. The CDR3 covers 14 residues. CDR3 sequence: CASRKMGGVDGYTF. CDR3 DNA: TGTGCCAGCAGGAAAATGGGAGGGGTTGATGGCTACACCTTC.

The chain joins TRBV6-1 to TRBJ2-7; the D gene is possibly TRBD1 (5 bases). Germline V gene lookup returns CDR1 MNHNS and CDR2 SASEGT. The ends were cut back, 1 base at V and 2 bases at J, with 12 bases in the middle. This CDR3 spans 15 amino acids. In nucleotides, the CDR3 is TGTGCCAGCAGTGAAGAGGGGATCCCTCCCTACGAGCAGTACTTC. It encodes CASSEEGIPPYEQYF.

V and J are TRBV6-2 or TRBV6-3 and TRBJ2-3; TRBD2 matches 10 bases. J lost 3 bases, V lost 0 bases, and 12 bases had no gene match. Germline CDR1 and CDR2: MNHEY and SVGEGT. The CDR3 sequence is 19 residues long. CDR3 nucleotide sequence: TGTGCCAGCAGTTACTCGATATTGCTAGCGGGAGTTGGGACAGATACGCAGTATTTT. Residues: CASSYSILLAGVGTDTQYF.

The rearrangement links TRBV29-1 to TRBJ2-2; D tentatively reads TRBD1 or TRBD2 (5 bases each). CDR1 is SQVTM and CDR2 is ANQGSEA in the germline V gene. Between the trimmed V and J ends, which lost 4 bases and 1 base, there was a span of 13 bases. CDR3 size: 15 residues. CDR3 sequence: CSVGLVGRNTGELFF. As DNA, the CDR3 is TGCAGCGTTGGTTTGGTGGGACGGAACACCGGGGAGCTGTTTTTT.

DNA of the CDR3: TGTGCCAGCAGCTTGGACTTAGATCCTGACAATGAGCAGTTCTTC. This gives the protein CASSLDLDPDNEQFF. The chain recombines TRBV5-4 with TRBJ2-1; D is uncertain. The CDR3 extends over 15 amino acids. The germline gives CDR1 SGHNT, CDR2 YYREEE (reference sequence). The germline V and J ends were trimmed by 0 bases and 5 bases, with 12 bases remaining between them.

CDR3 DNA sequence: TGCAGCGTTGGGTTTAACCTAGCGGGATCTGGGGAGCAGTACTTC. Amino acid sequence: CSVGFNLAGSGEQYF. V and J are TRBV29-1 and TRBJ2-7, with 9 bases identical to TRBD2. The trim removed 4 bases at V and 7 bases at J, leaving 14 bases unmatched. There are 15 residues in the CDR3. Germline V CDR1 and CDR2: SQVTM, ANQGSEA.

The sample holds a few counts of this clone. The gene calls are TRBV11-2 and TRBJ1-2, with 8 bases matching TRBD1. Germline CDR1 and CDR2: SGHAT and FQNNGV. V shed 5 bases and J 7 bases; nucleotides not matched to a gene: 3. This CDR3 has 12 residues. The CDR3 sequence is CASSPDRGGYTF. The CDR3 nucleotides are TGTGCCAGCAGCCCTGACAGGGGTGGCTACACCTTC. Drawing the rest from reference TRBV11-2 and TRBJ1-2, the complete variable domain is EAGVAQSPRYKIIEKRQSVAFWCNPISGHATLYWYQQILGQGPKLLIQFQNNGVVDDSQLPKDRFSAERLKGVDSTLKIQPAKLEDSAVYLCASSPDRGGYTFGSGTRLTVV.

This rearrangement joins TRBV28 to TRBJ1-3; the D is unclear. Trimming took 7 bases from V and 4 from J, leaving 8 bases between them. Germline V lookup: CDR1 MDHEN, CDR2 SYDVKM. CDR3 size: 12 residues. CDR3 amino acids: CASTPPGNTIYF. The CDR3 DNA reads TGTGCCAGCACCCCTCCGGGAAACACCATATATTTT.

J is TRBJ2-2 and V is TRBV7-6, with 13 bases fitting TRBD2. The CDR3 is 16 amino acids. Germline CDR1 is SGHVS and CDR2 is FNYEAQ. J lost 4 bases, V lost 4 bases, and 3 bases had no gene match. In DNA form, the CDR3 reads TGTGCCAGCAGCTCGAGACTAGCGGGGGGCACCGGGGAGCTGTTTTTT. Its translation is CASSSRLAGGTGELFF.

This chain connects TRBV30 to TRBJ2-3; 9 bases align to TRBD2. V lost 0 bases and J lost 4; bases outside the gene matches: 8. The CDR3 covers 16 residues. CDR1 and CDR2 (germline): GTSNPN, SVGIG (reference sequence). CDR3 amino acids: CAWSVGLAGSSDTQYF. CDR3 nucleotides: TGTGCCTGGAGTGTAGGGCTAGCGGGGTCGTCAGATACGCAGTATTTT.

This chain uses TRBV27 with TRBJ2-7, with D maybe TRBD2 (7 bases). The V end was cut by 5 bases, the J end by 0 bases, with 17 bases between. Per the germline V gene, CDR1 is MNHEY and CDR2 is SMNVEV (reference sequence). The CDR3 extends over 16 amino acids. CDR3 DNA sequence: TGTGCCAGCAGTAAACGGGGGGCCGCCCACTCCTACGAGCAGTACTTC. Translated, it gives CASSKRGAAHSYEQYF.

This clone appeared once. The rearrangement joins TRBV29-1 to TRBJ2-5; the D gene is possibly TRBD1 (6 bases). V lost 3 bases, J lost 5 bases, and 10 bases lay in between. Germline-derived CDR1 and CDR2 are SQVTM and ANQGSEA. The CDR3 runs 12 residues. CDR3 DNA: TGCAGCGTTGACTGGGGGCCGGAGACCCAGTACTTC. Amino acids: CSVDWGPETQYF.

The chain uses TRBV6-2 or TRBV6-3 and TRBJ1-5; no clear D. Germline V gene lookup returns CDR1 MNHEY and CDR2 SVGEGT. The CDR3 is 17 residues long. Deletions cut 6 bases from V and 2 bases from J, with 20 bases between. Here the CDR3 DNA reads TGTGCCAGCAGCCCTGGTCGTGGGGAGGTGGGCAATCAGCCCCAGCATTTT. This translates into CASSPGRGEVGNQPQHF.

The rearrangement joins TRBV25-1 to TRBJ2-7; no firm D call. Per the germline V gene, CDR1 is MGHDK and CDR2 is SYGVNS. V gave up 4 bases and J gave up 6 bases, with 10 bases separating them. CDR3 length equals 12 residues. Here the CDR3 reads CASSGNPPEQYF. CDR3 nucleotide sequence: TGTGCCAGCAGTGGAAACCCCCCCGAGCAGTACTTC.

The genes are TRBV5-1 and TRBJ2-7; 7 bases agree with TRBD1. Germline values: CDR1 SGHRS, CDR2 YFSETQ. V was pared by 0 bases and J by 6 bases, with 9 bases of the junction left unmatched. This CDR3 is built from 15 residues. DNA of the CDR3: TGCGCCAGCAGCTTGGCGCCACAGGGGTTGGGCGAGCAGTACTTC. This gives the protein CASSLAPQGLGEQYF.

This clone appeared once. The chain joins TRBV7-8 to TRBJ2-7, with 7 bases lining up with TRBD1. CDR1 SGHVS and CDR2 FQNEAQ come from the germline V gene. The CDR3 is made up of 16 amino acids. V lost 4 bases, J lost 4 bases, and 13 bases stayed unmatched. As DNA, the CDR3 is TGTGCCAGCAGCTACCGGGACAGAATTTCTTGGTACGAGCAGTACTTC. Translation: CASSYRDRISWYEQYF.

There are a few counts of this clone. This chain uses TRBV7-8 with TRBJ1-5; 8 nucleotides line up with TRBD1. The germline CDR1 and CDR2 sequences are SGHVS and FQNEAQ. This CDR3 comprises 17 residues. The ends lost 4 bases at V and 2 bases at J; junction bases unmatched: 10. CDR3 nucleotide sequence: TGTGCCAGCAGCTCTAGACCCAGGGGGCAGGGCAATCAGCCCCAGCATTTT. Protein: CASSSRPRGQGNQPQHF.

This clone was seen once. The DNA of the CDR3 is TGTGCCAGCAGTGACCAGGCGACAGATACGCAGTATTTT. Translated, it gives CASSDQATDTQYF. The rearrangement uses TRBV6-4 and TRBJ2-3; D is unresolved. The germline V gene has CDR1 MRHNA and CDR2 SNTAGT. This CDR3 comprises 13 residues. Trimming cost V 2 bases and J 3 bases, with 6 bases left between them.

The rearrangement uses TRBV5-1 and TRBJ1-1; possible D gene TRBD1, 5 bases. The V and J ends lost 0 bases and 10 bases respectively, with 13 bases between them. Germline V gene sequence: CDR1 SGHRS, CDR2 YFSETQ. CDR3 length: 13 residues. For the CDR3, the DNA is TGCGCCAGCAGCTTGGGTGGGGCAGTTGGAGCTTTCTTT. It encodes CASSLGGAVGAFF.

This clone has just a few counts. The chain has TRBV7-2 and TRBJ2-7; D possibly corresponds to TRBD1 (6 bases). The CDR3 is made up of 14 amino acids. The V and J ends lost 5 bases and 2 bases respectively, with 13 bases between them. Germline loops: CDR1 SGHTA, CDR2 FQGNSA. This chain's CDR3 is CASSHRDTTYEQYF. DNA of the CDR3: TGTGCCAGCAGCCACAGGGACACGACCTACGAGCAGTACTTC.

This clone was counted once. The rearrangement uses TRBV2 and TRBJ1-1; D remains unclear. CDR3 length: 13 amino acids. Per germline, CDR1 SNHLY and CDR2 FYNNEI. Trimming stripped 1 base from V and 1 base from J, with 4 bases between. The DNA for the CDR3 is TGTGCCAGCAGTGAAGGGGGGAACACTGAAGCTTTCTTT. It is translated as CASSEGGNTEAFF.

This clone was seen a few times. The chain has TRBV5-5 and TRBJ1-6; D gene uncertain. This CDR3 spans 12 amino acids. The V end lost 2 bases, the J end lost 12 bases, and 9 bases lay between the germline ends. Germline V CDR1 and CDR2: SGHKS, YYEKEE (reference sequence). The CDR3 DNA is TGTGCCAGCAGCTTAAACGACTTACCCCTCCACTTT. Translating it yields CASSLNDLPLHF.

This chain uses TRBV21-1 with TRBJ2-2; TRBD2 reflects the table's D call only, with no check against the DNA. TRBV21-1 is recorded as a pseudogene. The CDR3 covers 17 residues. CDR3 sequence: CASSKGKTRRNTGELFF. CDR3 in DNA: TGTGCCAGCAGCAAAGGTAAAACTCGCCGGAACACCGGGGAGCTGTTTTTT.

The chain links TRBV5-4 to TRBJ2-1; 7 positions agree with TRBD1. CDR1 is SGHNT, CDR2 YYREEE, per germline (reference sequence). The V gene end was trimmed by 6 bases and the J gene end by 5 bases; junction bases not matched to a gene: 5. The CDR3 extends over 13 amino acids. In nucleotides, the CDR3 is TGTGCCAGCACCCCAGGGGGACACAATGAGCAGTTCTTC. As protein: CASTPGGHNEQFF.

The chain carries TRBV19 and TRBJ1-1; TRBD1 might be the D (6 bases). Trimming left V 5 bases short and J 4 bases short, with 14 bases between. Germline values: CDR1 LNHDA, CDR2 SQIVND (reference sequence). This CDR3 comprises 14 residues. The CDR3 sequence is CASSQQGLGTEAFF. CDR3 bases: TGTGCCAGTAGTCAACAGGGACTGGGCACTGAAGCTTTCTTT. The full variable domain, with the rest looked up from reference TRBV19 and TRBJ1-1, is DGGITQSPKYLFRKEGQNVTLSCEQNLNHDAMYWYRQDPGQGLRLIYYSQIVNDFQKGDIAEGYSVSREKKESFPLTVTSAQKNPTAFYLCASSQQGLGTEAFFGQGTRLTVV.

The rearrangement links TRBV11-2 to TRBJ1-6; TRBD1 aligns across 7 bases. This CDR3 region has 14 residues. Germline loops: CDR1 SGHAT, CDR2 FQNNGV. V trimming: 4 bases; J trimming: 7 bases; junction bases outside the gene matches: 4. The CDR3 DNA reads TGTGCCAGCAGCTCGGGACAGTTAAATTCACCCCTCCACTTT. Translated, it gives CASSSGQLNSPLHF.

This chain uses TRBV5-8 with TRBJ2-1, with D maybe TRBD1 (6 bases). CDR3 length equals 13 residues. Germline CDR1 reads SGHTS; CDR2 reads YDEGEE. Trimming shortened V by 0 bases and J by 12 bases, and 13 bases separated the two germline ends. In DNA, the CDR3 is TGTGCCAGCAGCTTGGCACCAGGGGTGGGGCAGTTCTTC. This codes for CASSLAPGVGQFF. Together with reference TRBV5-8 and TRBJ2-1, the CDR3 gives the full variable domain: EAGVTQSPTHLIKTRGQQATLRCSPISGHTSVYWYQQALGLGLQFLLWYDEGEERNRGNFPPRFSGRQFPNYSSELNVNALELEDSALYLCASSLAPGVGQFFGPGTRLTVL.

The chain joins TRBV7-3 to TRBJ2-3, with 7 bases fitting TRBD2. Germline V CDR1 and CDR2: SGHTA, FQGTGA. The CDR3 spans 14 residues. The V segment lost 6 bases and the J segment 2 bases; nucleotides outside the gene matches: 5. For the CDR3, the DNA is TGTGCCAGCAGAGATGGGGGGGTCACAGATACGCAGTATTTT. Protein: CASRDGGVTDTQYF.